The 3 T cell receptor beta chains listed next were all sequenced from one sample in a study of cytomegalovirus exposure and HLA in healthy donors. The PCR contained 60 Vbeta and 13 Jbeta primers. TCRdb keeps only in-frame clones here, not all; method: immunoSEQ multiplex PCR. The sample holds 150,000 to 200,000 clones; about four fifths are singletons and the top ten take approximately 2%. The sequenced sample was PBMCs. The receptors were gathered from a man between 18 and 29 years old in good health and CMV-seronegative.

The V call is TRBV5-1, the J call TRBJ2-7; 9 bases fit TRBD1. J was trimmed by 2 bases and V by 5 bases; bases with no gene match: 2. CDR1 and CDR2 (germline): SGHRS, YFSETQ. This CDR3 spans 13 amino acids. For the CDR3, the DNA is TGCGCCAGCAGGCGGGACAGGGCCTACGAGCAGTACTTC. As protein: CASRRDRAYEQYF.

This clone was observed once. This chain connects TRBV7-3 to TRBJ2-2; TRBD2 matches at 10 bases. This CDR3 has 17 residues. The V segment lost 3 bases and the J segment 6 bases; nucleotides outside the gene matches: 10. CDR1 is SGHTA and CDR2 is FQGTGA in the germline V gene. The CDR3 DNA reads as TGTGCCAGCAGCTTTCCCCAGCGGGAGGGCGGGGCCGGGGAGCTGTTTTTT. This gives the protein CASSFPQREGGAGELFF. Variable domain in full (rest from reference TRBV7-3 and TRBJ2-2): GAGVSQTPSNKVTEKGKYVELRCDPISGHTALYWYRQSLGQGPEFLIYFQGTGAADDSGLPNDRFFAVRPEGSVSTLKIQRTERGDSAVYLCASSFPQREGGAGELFFGEGSRLTVL.

This rearrangement joins TRBV6-5 to TRBJ1-5, with a weak D call TRBD1 (6 bases). The CDR3 loop spans 15 amino acids. Trimming pared 0 bases from V and 6 bases from J, leaving 12 bases between. Germline CDR1 is MNHEY and CDR2 is SVGAGI. The CDR3 bases are TGTGCCAGCAGTTACTCGAGACGAGGGGGTCAGCCCCAGCATTTT. Translated, it gives CASSYSRRGGQPQHF.